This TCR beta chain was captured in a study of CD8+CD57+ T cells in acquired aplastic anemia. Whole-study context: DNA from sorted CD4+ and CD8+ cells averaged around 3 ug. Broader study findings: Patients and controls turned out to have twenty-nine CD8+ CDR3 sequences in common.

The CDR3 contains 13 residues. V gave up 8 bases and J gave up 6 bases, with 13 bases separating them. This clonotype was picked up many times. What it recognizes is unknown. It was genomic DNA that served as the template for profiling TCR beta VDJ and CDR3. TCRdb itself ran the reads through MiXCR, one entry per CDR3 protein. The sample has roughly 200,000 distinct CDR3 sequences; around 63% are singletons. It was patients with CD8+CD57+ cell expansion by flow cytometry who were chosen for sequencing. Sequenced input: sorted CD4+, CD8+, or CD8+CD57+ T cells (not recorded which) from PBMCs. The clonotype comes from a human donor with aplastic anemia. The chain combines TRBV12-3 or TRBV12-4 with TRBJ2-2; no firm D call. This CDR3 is CASGPRRAGELFF. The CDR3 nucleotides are TGTGCCAGCGGTCCCCGACGGGCCGGGGAGCTGTTTTTT.